The rows below give T cell receptor beta chains drawn from one sample of a study of T-cell reconstitution after alpha-beta-depleted transplantation in children. MiXCR, applied by TCRdb to the PCR reads, yields one record per CDR3 protein. The data show about 480,000 distinct CDR3 sequences, under 15% seen once. Sample: PBMCs from the stem cell graft donor, taken from the stem cell graft. Receptor source: a human donor who donated a stem cell graft to a child with combined immunodeficiency. Each CDR3 is given with its conserved first and last residue. The D gene is left open where the match is weak. Size is stated for part of the rows, as once, few or many counts, or as a class when the clone is expanded.

size: -
J: TRBJ1-5
D: TRBD1
V: TRBV29-1
DNA: TGCAGCGTTGATACCGGGACAGGTAGGCAGCCCCAGCATTTT
CDR3: CSVDTGTGRQPQHF

size: -
J: TRBJ2-2
D: -
V: TRBV3-1
DNA: TGTGCCAGCAGCCAAGTACAGGGCACCGGGGAGCTGTTTTTT
CDR3: CASSQVQGTGELFF

size: -
J: TRBJ2-3
D: -
V: TRBV2
DNA: TGTGCCAGCAAACGGGGGCACCTAATTTCCACAGATACGCAGTATTTT
CDR3: CASKRGHLISTDTQYF

size: -
J: TRBJ2-3
D: -
V: TRBV28
DNA: TGTGCCAGCAGCCCGACAGACGGCGGCACAGATACGCAGTATTTT
CDR3: CASSPTDGGTDTQYF

size: few
J: TRBJ1-4
D: TRBD1
V: TRBV6-5
DNA: TGTGCCAGCAGTTACTCATTGACAGGGATAGGGGAAAAACTGTTTTTT
CDR3: CASSYSLTGIGEKLFF

size: -
J: TRBJ1-2
D: -
V: TRBV5-1
DNA: TGCGCCAGCAGCATCCGGGACGGCTCCTATGGCTACACCTTC
CDR3: CASSIRDGSYGYTF

size: few
J: TRBJ2-2
D: -
V: TRBV6-1
DNA: TGTGCCAGCAGCGCGGAAGGCCCGATCGGGGAGCTGTTTTTT
CDR3: CASSAEGPIGELFF

size: many
J: TRBJ2-1
D: -
V: TRBV12-3/TRBV12-4
DNA: TGTGCCAGCGGTTCGCTGAATGAGCAGTTCTTC
CDR3: CASGSLNEQFF

size: few
J: TRBJ2-5
D: -
V: TRBV20-1
DNA: TGCAGTTCCCAAGAGACCCAGTACTTC
CDR3: CSSQETQYF

size: few
J: TRBJ2-1
D: -
V: TRBV5-1
DNA: TGCGCCAGCAGCTTGGGGAAGAATGAGCAGTTCTTC
CDR3: CASSLGKNEQFF

size: few
J: TRBJ2-5
D: TRBD2
V: TRBV7-2
DNA: TGTGCCAGCAGCTTAGTAGCGGGAGATCCCCAAGAGACCCAGTACTTC
CDR3: CASSLVAGDPQETQYF

size: few
J: TRBJ2-2
D: -
V: TRBV27
DNA: TGTGCCAGTAGTAAGGCCGGGGAGCTGTTTTTT
CDR3: CASSKAGELFF

size: few
J: TRBJ1-1
D: -
V: TRBV7-9
DNA: TGTGCCAGCAGCCCGCGGGACATTCGGGACACTGAAGCTTTCTTT
CDR3: CASSPRDIRDTEAFF

size: many
J: TRBJ2-1
D: -
V: TRBV29-1
DNA: TGCAGCGTTGATCTTGGCAGAGCGTACAATGAGCAGTTCTTC
CDR3: CSVDLGRAYNEQFF

size: -
J: TRBJ1-2
D: -
V: TRBV6-5
DNA: TGTGCCAGCAGTTACTTTGACAGTTATGGCTACACCTTC
CDR3: CASSYFDSYGYTF

size: many
J: TRBJ2-5
D: TRBD1
V: TRBV15
DNA: TGTGCCACCAGCAAAACAACAGGGGTCGGAGGGACCCAGTACTTC
CDR3: CATSKTTGVGGTQYF

size: many
J: TRBJ2-7
D: TRBD2
V: TRBV12-3/TRBV12-4
DNA: TGTGCCAGCAGGCCGGTCCTAGCGGGGTCCTACGAGCAGTACTTC
CDR3: CASRPVLAGSYEQYF

size: few
J: TRBJ2-1
D: TRBD2
V: TRBV15
DNA: TGTGCCACCAGCAGAGGGTGGGAGGGCCGCAATGAGCAGTTCTTC
CDR3: CATSRGWEGRNEQFF

size: -
J: TRBJ2-3
D: -
V: TRBV2
DNA: TGTGCCAGCAGTTTCGAAGGGTCCCGTAGCACAGATACGCAGTATTTT
CDR3: CASSFEGSRSTDTQYF

size: many
J: TRBJ2-7
D: -
V: TRBV7-9
DNA: TGTGCCAGCAGTCATGTCTTAGGACCTTTGGACGAGCAGTACTTC
CDR3: CASSHVLGPLDEQYF

size: many
J: TRBJ2-1
D: -
V: TRBV29-1
DNA: TGCAGCGTTGAAGATCGTCTACCGGGGAATGAGCAGTTCTTC
CDR3: CSVEDRLPGNEQFF

size: few
J: TRBJ2-7
D: TRBD2
V: TRBV7-2
DNA: TGTGCCAGCAGCTTAGCTGGGACTAGCGGCTACGAGCAGTACTTC
CDR3: CASSLAGTSGYEQYF

size: many
J: TRBJ2-7
D: TRBD2
V: TRBV27
DNA: TGTGCCAGCAGTTTATCCAGCGGGAGTACCTACGAGCAGTACTTC
CDR3: CASSLSSGSTYEQYF

size: many
J: TRBJ2-7
D: -
V: TRBV4-3
DNA: TGCGCCAGCAGCCAAGAGGGGGGGGCTTCCTCCTACGAGCAGTACTTC
CDR3: CASSQEGGASSYEQYF

size: once
J: TRBJ2-1
D: TRBD2
V: TRBV11-1
DNA: TGTGCCAGCAGCTCAGCCGGACTAGCGGGGGGGAGCTCCTACAATGAGCAGTTCTTC
CDR3: CASSSAGLAGGSSYNEQFF

size: few
J: TRBJ2-1
D: TRBD2
V: TRBV20-1
DNA: TGCAGTGCTAGAGATGTCCTAGCGGATTCCTACAATGAGCAGTTCTTC
CDR3: CSARDVLADSYNEQFF

size: -
J: TRBJ1-1
D: -
V: TRBV4-2
DNA: TGTGCCAGCAGCCAAGAAGGGCCGCCCGGCACTGAAGCTTTCTTT
CDR3: CASSQEGPPGTEAFF

size: few
J: TRBJ2-1
D: -
V: TRBV5-1
DNA: TGCGCCAGCAGCCCTGAAGCGTACAATGAGCAGTTCTTC
CDR3: CASSPEAYNEQFF

size: -
J: TRBJ2-2
D: -
V: TRBV9
DNA: TGTGCCAGCAGCATCCCAGGGCCTCTTTCCGGGGAGCTGTTTTTT
CDR3: CASSIPGPLSGELFF

size: many
J: TRBJ2-3
D: -
V: TRBV7-3
DNA: TGTGCCAGCAGCTTACTATCCAGCACAGATACGCAGTATTTT
CDR3: CASSLLSSTDTQYF

size: few
J: TRBJ2-1
D: TRBD2
V: TRBV9
DNA: TGTGCCAGCAGCCTCACTAAGACTAGCGGGAGGGGTCCAAATGAGCAGTTCTTC
CDR3: CASSLTKTSGRGPNEQFF

size: many
J: TRBJ2-7
D: -
V: TRBV4-3
DNA: TGCGCCAGCAGCCAAGAGGAAGGGGCACCCCAACAGCAGTACTTC
CDR3: CASSQEEGAPQQQYF

size: -
J: TRBJ2-3
D: -
V: TRBV19
DNA: TGTGCCAGTAGTATTGGGCCAAGGGATACGCAGTATTTT
CDR3: CASSIGPRDTQYF

size: -
J: TRBJ1-4
D: TRBD1
V: TRBV4-3
DNA: TGCGCCAGCAGCCAGTCACACGGGACAGAGGAAAAACTGTTTTTT
CDR3: CASSQSHGTEEKLFF

size: few
J: TRBJ2-7
D: -
V: TRBV5-5
DNA: TGTGCCAGCAGCCCGATAGCCGGCAGGACAACCTACGAGCAGTACTTC
CDR3: CASSPIAGRTTYEQYF

size: -
J: TRBJ2-2
D: -
V: TRBV7-2
DNA: TGTGCCAGCAGCTTAAGGGGATCGAGGGCCGGGGAGCTGTTTTTT
CDR3: CASSLRGSRAGELFF

size: -
J: TRBJ2-7
D: TRBD1
V: TRBV5-1
DNA: TGCGCCAGCAGCTCAAGGACAGGGGACGACGAGCAGTACTTC
CDR3: CASSSRTGDDEQYF

size: many
J: TRBJ2-5
D: -
V: TRBV7-7
DNA: TGTGCTAGCAGCTTAGTATACCAAGAGACCCAGTACTTC
CDR3: CASSLVYQETQYF

size: many
J: TRBJ1-2
D: -
V: TRBV28
DNA: TGTGCCAGCAGTTCTGGCCAACCGAACTATGGCTACACCTTC
CDR3: CASSSGQPNYGYTF

size: few
J: TRBJ1-2
D: -
V: TRBV5-6
DNA: TGTGCCAGCAGCTTGAACGGCGACTATGGCTACACCTTC
CDR3: CASSLNGDYGYTF

size: -
J: TRBJ1-1
D: TRBD1
V: TRBV7-9
DNA: TGTGCCAGCAGCCCTTATGACAACGGACAGGTCACCCGCTGGGCTTTCTTT
CDR3: CASSPYDNGQVTRWAFF

size: few
J: TRBJ2-1
D: TRBD1
V: TRBV12-3/TRBV12-4
DNA: TGTGCCAGCAGGTCCGGGACAGGGGCCTACAATGAGCAGTTCTTC
CDR3: CASRSGTGAYNEQFF

size: few
J: TRBJ2-1
D: -
V: TRBV28
DNA: TGTGCCGGACATAGGGCGGGGTCCTACAATGAGCAGTTCTTC
CDR3: CAGHRAGSYNEQFF

size: many
J: TRBJ2-1
D: TRBD2
V: TRBV12-3/TRBV12-4
DNA: TGTGCCAGCAGTTCCCCCGGGACTAGCGGGAGGGGGTCCTACAATGAGCAGTTCTTC
CDR3: CASSSPGTSGRGSYNEQFF

size: -
J: TRBJ2-1
D: -
V: TRBV4-1
DNA: TGCGCCAGCAGCCAAGGAGGCGGCCGGACTTATCTCTACAATGAGCAGTTCTTC
CDR3: CASSQGGGRTYLYNEQFF

size: few
J: TRBJ2-1
D: -
V: TRBV5-1
DNA: TGCGCCAGCAGCTTGGGGCCATTCTTCCACTCCTACAATGAGCAGTTCTTC
CDR3: CASSLGPFFHSYNEQFF

size: few
J: TRBJ2-6
D: -
V: TRBV11-1
DNA: TGTGCCAGCAGCCCGTTAATGGACAGTACCTACTCTGGGGCCAACGTCCTGACTTTC
CDR3: CASSPLMDSTYSGANVLTF

size: few
J: TRBJ2-1
D: -
V: TRBV20-1
DNA: TGCAGTGCTAGAGATATTCGGCAGATAGGGTGGGATGAGCAGTTCTTC
CDR3: CSARDIRQIGWDEQFF

size: many
J: TRBJ2-1
D: -
V: TRBV20-1
DNA: TGCAGTGCTAGAGATGGACGTGGAAGGGCTGCTGATGAGCAGTTCTTC
CDR3: CSARDGRGRAADEQFF

size: few
J: TRBJ2-7
D: -
V: TRBV3-1
DNA: TGTGCCAGCAGCCAAGAAGATGTGGGGGCCTACGAGCAGTACTTC
CDR3: CASSQEDVGAYEQYF

size: -
J: TRBJ2-6
D: -
V: TRBV21-1
DNA: TGTGCCAGCAGCTCCCGGAGGGCGTGGGGGGAAAACTCTGGGGCCAACGTCCTGACTTTC
CDR3: CASSSRRAWGENSGANVLTF

size: -
J: TRBJ2-7
D: TRBD1
V: TRBV5-1
DNA: TGCGCCAGCAGCCCTGGACAGGCTATAATCTCCTACGAGCAGTACTTC
CDR3: CASSPGQAIISYEQYF

size: many
J: TRBJ2-7
D: -
V: TRBV7-9
DNA: TGTGCCAGCAGCGCGGGACGGGGAGCGGCGACTCTTTTC
CDR3: CASSAGRGAATLF

size: -
J: TRBJ2-5
D: -
V: TRBV11-2
DNA: TGTGCCAGCAGCTTAGATAGGGCCTCCCTAGGGTCCCAGTACTTC
CDR3: CASSLDRASLGSQYF

size: -
J: TRBJ2-3
D: -
V: TRBV6-2/TRBV6-3
DNA: TGTGCCAGCGGGACGGACCTCACAGATACGCAGTATTTT
CDR3: CASGTDLTDTQYF

size: few
J: TRBJ2-1
D: -
V: TRBV19
DNA: TGTGCCAGTAGTATTGGGGTCTCGGGGCCCCTTTATGAGCAGTTCTTC
CDR3: CASSIGVSGPLYEQFF

size: -
J: TRBJ2-7
D: -
V: TRBV20-1
DNA: TGCAGTGCCTGTTCCGGAAACTCCTACGAGCAGTACTTC
CDR3: CSACSGNSYEQYF